This T cell receptor (beta chain) was documented in a study of lymphopenia after photon versus proton radiotherapy. This table comes from immunoSEQ multiplex PCR, and its TCRdb copy is limited to in-frame clones, with some not included. The sample records 52,000 or so clones, about 92% being singletons. CDR3 length: 12 amino acids. V gave up 4 bases and J gave up 5 bases, with 8 bases separating them. From germline, CDR1 is MNHNS and CDR2 SASEGT. Source: peripheral blood, taken from a patient treated with photon-based radiotherapy. The sequence was collected from a woman in her thirties or forties with cholangiocarcinoma. The chain joins TRBV6-1 to TRBJ2-5; D unresolved. The DNA of the CDR3 is TGTGCCAGCAGTGCCAGTTTCGAGACCCAGTACTTC. It codes for CASSASFETQYF.